This T cell receptor beta chain stems from a study of cytomegalovirus exposure and HLA in healthy donors. Study-wide context: Earlier results showed roughly 120 million unique TCR beta sequences derived from 150 million to 200 million T cells. Study observations and caveats: Association with HLA alleles at 0.05 false discovery rate was found for about 17,000 TCR beta sequences in a later analysis. Across donors, sequencing depth was assumed by presence/absence analyses to be roughly uniform. Further analysis was carried out later, and it showed several of the most significant clusters appearing linked to common viral pathogens.

The CDR3 contains 14 residues. The J segment lost 7 bases and the V segment lost 5 bases, leaving 7 bases of the junction unmatched. The V gene's germline CDR1 is SGHAT and CDR2 FQNNGV. The PCR made use of 60 Vbeta and 13 Jbeta primers. Clones were read by immunoSEQ multiplex PCR, and TCRdb kept only the in-frame ones, dropping some. The sample includes approximately 140,000 clones, 77% seen only once; the top ten take 1.5% to 2%. With regard to this clone: The target antigen is unknown.

Sequenced input: PBMCs. This sequence was found in a female donor in good health and CMV-seronegative. The chain combines TRBV11-2 with TRBJ1-4; 7 bases fit TRBD1. CDR3 in DNA: TGTGCCAGCAGCCGACCCGGACAGGCTGAAAAACTGTTTTTT. Residues: CASSRPGQAEKLFF.